The clone carrying this TCR beta chain appeared once. Unmatched junction bases numbered 2, after V lost 1 base and J lost 2 bases. Germline CDR1 and CDR2: GTSNPN and SVGIG (reference sequence). CDR3 length: 14 residues. Sequencing was performed with immunoSEQ multiplex PCR; in TCRdb, only in-frame clones are kept and a portion is missing. The table lists 150,000 to 200,000 clones, 82% of them singletons. The data are from a study of blood T cell repertoires in COVID-19. Whole-study context: PBMCs, B-cell-depleted T cells, or T cells were the source of the cDNA or gDNA that made up the material.

The source of this sequence is a woman between 65 and 79 years old with acute or convalescent COVID-19. The chain links TRBV30 to TRBJ1-5; 7 nucleotides match TRBD1. The sequencing sample was made of peripheral blood. The CDR3 DNA reads TGTGCCTGGAGTGAGGGGGCTGGCAATCAGCCCCAGCATTTT. This encodes CAWSEGAGNQPQHF.